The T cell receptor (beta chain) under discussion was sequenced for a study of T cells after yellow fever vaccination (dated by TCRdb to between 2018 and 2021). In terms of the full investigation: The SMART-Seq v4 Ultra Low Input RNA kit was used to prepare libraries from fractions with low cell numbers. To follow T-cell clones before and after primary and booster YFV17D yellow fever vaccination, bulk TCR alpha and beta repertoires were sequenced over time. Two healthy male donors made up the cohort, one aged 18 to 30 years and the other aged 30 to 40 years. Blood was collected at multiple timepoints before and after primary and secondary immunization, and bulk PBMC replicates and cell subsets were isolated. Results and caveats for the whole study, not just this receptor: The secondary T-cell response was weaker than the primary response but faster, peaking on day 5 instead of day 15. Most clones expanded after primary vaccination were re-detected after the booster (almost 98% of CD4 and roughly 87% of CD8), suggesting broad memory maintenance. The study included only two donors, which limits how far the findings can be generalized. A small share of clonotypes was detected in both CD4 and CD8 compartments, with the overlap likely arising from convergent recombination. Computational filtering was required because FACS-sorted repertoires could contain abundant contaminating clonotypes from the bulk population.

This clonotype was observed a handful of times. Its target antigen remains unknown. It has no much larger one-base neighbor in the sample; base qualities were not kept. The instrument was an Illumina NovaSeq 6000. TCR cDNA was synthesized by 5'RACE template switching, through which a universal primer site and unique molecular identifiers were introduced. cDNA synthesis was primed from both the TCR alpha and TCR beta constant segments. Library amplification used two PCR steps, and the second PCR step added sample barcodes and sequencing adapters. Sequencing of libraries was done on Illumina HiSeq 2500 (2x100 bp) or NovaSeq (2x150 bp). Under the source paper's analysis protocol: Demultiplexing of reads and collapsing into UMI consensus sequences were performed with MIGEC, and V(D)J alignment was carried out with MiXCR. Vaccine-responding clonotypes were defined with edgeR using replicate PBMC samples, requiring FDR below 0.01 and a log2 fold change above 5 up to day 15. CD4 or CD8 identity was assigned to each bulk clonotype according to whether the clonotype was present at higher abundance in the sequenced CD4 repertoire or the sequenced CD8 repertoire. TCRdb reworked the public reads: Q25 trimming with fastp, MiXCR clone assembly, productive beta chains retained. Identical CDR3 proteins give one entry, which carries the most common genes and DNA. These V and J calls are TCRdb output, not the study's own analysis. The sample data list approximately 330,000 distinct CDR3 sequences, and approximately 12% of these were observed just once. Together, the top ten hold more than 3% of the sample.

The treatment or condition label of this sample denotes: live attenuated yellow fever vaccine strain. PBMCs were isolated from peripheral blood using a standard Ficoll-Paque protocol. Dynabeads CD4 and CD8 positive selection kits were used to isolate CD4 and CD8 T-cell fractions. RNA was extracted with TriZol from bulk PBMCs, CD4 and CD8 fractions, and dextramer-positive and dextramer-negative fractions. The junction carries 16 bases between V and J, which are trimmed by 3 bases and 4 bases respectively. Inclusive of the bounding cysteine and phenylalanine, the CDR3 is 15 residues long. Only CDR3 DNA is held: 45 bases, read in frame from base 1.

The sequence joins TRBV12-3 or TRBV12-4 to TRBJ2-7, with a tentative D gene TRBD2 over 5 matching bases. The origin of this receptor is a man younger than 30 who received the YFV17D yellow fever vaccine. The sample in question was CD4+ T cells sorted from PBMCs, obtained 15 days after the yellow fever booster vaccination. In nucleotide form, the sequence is TGTGCCAGCAGTTTGAGGGCAGGTCTACAATACGAGCAGTACTTC. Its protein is CASSLRAGLQYEQYF.